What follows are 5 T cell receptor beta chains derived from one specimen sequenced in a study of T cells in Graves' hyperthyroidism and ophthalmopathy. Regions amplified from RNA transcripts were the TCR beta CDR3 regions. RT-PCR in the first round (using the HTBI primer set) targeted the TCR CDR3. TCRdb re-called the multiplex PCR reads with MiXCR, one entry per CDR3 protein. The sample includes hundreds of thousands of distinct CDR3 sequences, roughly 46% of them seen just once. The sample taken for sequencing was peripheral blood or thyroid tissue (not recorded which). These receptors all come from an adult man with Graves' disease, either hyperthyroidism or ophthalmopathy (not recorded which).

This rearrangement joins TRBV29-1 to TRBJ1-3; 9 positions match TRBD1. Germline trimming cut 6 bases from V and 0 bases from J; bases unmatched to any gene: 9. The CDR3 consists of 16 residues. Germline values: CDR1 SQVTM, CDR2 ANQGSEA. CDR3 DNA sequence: TGCAGCGTCGCCCGACAGGGGGGAGGCTCTGGAAACACCATATATTTT. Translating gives CSVARQGGGSGNTIYF.

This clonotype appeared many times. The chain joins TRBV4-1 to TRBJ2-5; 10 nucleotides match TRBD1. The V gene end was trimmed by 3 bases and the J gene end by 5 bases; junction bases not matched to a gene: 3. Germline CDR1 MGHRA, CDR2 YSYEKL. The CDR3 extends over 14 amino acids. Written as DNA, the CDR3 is TGCGCCAGCAGCCAGGGACAGGGGTTGGAGACCCAGTACTTC. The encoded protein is CASSQGQGLETQYF.

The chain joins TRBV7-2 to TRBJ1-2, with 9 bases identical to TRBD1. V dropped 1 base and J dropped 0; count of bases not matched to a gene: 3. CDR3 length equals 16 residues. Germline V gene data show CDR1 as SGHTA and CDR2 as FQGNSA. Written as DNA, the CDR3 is TGTGCCAGCAGCTTAGTGGGGACAGGGACTAACTATGGCTACACCTTC. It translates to CASSLVGTGTNYGYTF.

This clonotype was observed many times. The CDR3 is CSARDGTSVQETQYF. The CDR3, as DNA: TGCAGTGCTAGAGACGGGACTAGCGTACAAGAGACCCAGTACTTC. The V and J genes are TRBV20-1 and TRBJ2-5; 10 bases align to TRBD2. V dropped 0 bases and J dropped 2; count of bases not matched to a gene: 3. CDR1 is DFQATT, CDR2 SNEGSKA, per germline (reference sequence). The CDR3 totals 15 residues.

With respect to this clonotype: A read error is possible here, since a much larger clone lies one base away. In DNA, the CDR3 is TGCAGTGCCTTGGGACAGGGGGTTTTGGTTGGCCACTTT. Encoded protein: CSALGQGVLVGHF. V and J are TRBV20-1 and TRBJ1-6; 11 nucleotides agree with TRBD1. From germline, CDR1 is DFQATT and CDR2 SNEGSKA (reference sequence). This CDR3 has 13 amino acids. J gave up 18 bases and V 6 bases, and 13 bases lay outside the gene matches.